The present entry profiles one T cell receptor beta chain with its context. The assay was immunoSEQ multiplex PCR, and TCRdb's table has in-frame clones only and misses some. The table lists some 80,000 clones, 84% of them singletons. Germline V CDR1 and CDR2: LGHDT, YNNKEL (reference sequence). The V and J ends lost 4 bases and 6 bases, in that order; junction bases with no gene match: 9. The length of the CDR3 is 16 residues. The sample originates from a study of blood T cell repertoires in COVID-19. Overall study context: T cells, B-cell-depleted T cells, or PBMCs supplied cDNA or gDNA.

Specimen: peripheral blood. The receptor's source is a human donor in a cohort sampled during active COVID-19. V is TRBV3-1 (or the pseudogene TRBV3-2) and J is TRBJ2-2; TRBD2 matches at 9 bases. The CDR3 bases are TGTGCCAGCAGCCCGAATAGCGGGAGTGGCGCCGGGGAGCTGTTTTTT. Protein: CASSPNSGSGAGELFF.